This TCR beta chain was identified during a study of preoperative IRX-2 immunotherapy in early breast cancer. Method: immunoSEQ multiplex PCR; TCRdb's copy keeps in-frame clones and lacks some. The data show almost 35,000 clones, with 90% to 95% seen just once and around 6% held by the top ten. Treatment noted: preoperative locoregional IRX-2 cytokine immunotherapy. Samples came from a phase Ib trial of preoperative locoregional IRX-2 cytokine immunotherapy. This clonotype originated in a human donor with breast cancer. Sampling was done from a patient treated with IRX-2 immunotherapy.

CDR3 nucleotide sequence: TGTGCCAGCAGCTTGGGTTGGGACGGGGAGACCCAGTACTTC. This sequence encodes CASSLGWDGETQYF. The chain is built from TRBV11-1 and TRBJ2-5; D may match TRBD1 or TRBD2 (5 bases each). Deletions cut 3 bases from V and 5 bases from J, with 13 bases between. The CDR3 totals 14 residues. Germline V CDR1 and CDR2: SGHAT, FQDESV (reference sequence).